This entry lists 13 T cell receptor beta chains sequenced from one sample in a study of control samples from healthy donors and cancer patients. This table comes from immunoSEQ multiplex PCR, and its TCRdb copy is limited to in-frame clones, with some not included. Here the sample spans 100,000 to 150,000 clones, approximately 92% being singletons. The sequencing input was blood. Every receptor here comes from a man between 18 and 35 years old in good health.

This clone was found once. Here the CDR3 DNA reads TGTGCCAGCAGCGCGAGCCAAGCGGGGAGCTCCTACAATGAGCAGTTCTTC. Translation: CASSASQAGSSYNEQFF. The rearrangement uses TRBV5-4 and TRBJ2-1, with 7 bases that match TRBD2. This CDR3 is built from 17 residues. Germline V lookup: CDR1 SGHNT, CDR2 YYREEE (reference sequence). J was trimmed by 0 bases and V by 4 bases; bases with no gene match: 10.

This clone showed up just once. The chain couples TRBV20-1 to TRBJ1-3; TRBD1 is a possible D gene (6 bases). The CDR3 consists of 14 residues. Per germline, CDR1 DFQATT and CDR2 SNEGSKA (reference sequence). Deletions cut 6 bases from V and 3 bases from J, with 15 bases between. The CDR3 region has the DNA TGCAGTGCGAGTTCGCAGGGGATTGGAAACACCATATATTTT. Protein sequence: CSASSQGIGNTIYF.

Concerning this clone itself: A junction end diverges from the germline sequence, so it may reflect a read error. The rearrangement joins TRBV5-4 to TRBJ2-1, with unresolved D. The CDR3 has 11 residues. Germline loops: CDR1 SGHNT, CDR2 YYREEE (reference sequence). The CDR3 region has the DNA TGTGCCAGCAGCTCCGACAATGAGCAGTTCTTC. Translating it yields CASSSDNEQFF.

The rearrangement joins TRBV25-1 to TRBJ1-2; D is perhaps TRBD1 (6 bases). Germline values: CDR1 MGHDK, CDR2 SYGVNS. V shed 6 bases and J shed 0 bases, with 23 bases lying between them. The CDR3 sequence is 18 residues long. The CDR3 nucleotides read TGTGCCAGCAGCGCCCCTACGGAATCCCAGGGGACTAACTATGGCTACACCTTC. Translating gives CASSAPTESQGTNYGYTF.

The V and J genes are TRBV6-4 and TRBJ1-6; D gene unclear. CDR1 MRHNA and CDR2 SNTAGT come from the germline V gene. This CDR3 is 12 amino acids long. Between the trimmed V and J ends, which lost 3 bases and 7 bases, there was a span of 4 bases. The CDR3 sequence: CASSEGNSPLHF. In DNA, the CDR3 is TGTGCCAGCAGTGAGGGAAATTCACCCCTCCACTTT.

The chain links TRBV5-4 to TRBJ1-2; D remains ambiguous. V was shortened by 3 bases and J by 2 bases, with 8 bases between the two germline ends. The germline V gene encodes CDR1 SGHNT and CDR2 YYREEE (reference sequence). The CDR3 has 13 amino acids. The CDR3 DNA follows: TGTGCCAGCAGCTCAGTCAGAAACTATGGCTACACCTTC. This sequence encodes CASSSVRNYGYTF.

This clone showed up just once. The rearrangement joins TRBV11-2 to TRBJ2-1, with TRBD2 identical over 16 bases. This CDR3 is 18 amino acids long. The germline CDR1 and CDR2 sequences are SGHAT and FQNNGV. Unmatched junction bases numbered 10, after V lost 6 bases and J lost 5 bases. The CDR3 sequence is CASSSPGLAGGRNNEQFF. The CDR3 DNA follows: TGTGCCAGCAGTTCCCCGGGACTAGCGGGGGGGCGTAACAATGAGCAGTTCTTC.

The chain combines TRBV18 with TRBJ2-1; 10 nucleotides line up with TRBD1. CDR3 length: 12 residues. Germline V CDR1 and CDR2: KGHSH, LQKENI. With 6 bases clipped from V and 8 bases from J, the junction kept 1 base outside the gene matches. CDR3 sequence: CASSGTGDEQFF. The CDR3 DNA reads as TGTGCCAGCTCGGGGACAGGGGATGAGCAGTTCTTC.

The chain is built from TRBV7-2 and TRBJ2-1, with TRBD1 as a possible D gene (5 bases). The CDR3 is 15 amino acids. Per germline, CDR1 SGHTA and CDR2 FQGNSA. The ends were cut back, 0 bases at V and 9 bases at J, with 15 bases in the middle. The CDR3 region is CASSLARQEQGEQFF. The CDR3 nucleotides are TGTGCCAGCAGCTTAGCGCGCCAGGAGCAGGGTGAGCAGTTCTTC.

This rearrangement joins TRBV27 to TRBJ1-1, with TRBD1 identical over 7 bases. Trimming cost V 3 bases and J 3 bases; bases outside gene matches: 7. The CDR3 is 15 amino acids. Germline CDR1 and CDR2: MNHEY and SMNVEV (reference sequence). This chain's CDR3 is CASSFGGGGYTEAFF. Written as DNA, the CDR3 is TGTGCCAGCAGTTTTGGAGGGGGCGGTTACACTGAAGCTTTCTTT.

The chain has TRBV28 and TRBJ1-1; 8 bases are shared with TRBD1. V was pared by 2 bases and J by 5 bases, with 4 bases of the junction left unmatched. The germline CDR1 and CDR2 sequences are MDHEN and SYDVKM. The CDR3 sequence is 14 residues long. CDR3 nucleotide sequence: TGTGCCAGCAGTTTAGCAGGGGGCCCGACTGAAGCTTTCTTT. It translates to CASSLAGGPTEAFF.

The chain recombines TRBV4-1 with TRBJ1-6; D unclear. The CDR3 is made up of 16 amino acids. V shed 1 base and J shed 1 base, with 8 bases lying between them. Looked up from germline, CDR1 is MGHRA and CDR2 is YSYEKL. The CDR3 DNA reads TGCGCCAGCAGCCAAGGGACGGAGTCCTATAATTCACCCCTCCACTTT. Encoded protein: CASSQGTESYNSPLHF.

The CDR3 DNA is TGTGCCAGCAGTTACTCGGCAGGGTTGTATGAGCAGTTCTTC. As protein: CASSYSAGLYEQFF. The V call is TRBV6-6, the J call TRBJ2-1; D is perhaps TRBD1 (5 bases). The germline CDR1 and CDR2 sequences are MNHNY and SVGAGI (reference sequence). Deletions cut 0 bases from V and 8 bases from J, with 11 bases between. The CDR3 runs 14 residues.